This T cell receptor beta chain emerged from a study of human T cells and chemical hapten exposure. Study details: The patient population, which was mostly female, had alopecia areata, totalis or universalis.

This CDR3 spans 13 amino acids. Between the trimmed V and J ends, which lost 5 bases and 3 bases, there was a span of 8 bases. The time point was: patch test 1, 2 weeks after DPC sensitization. As for treatment: therapeutic diphenylcyclopropenone sensitization with weekly scalp DPC. Unfractionated whole blood yielded total RNA. Findings and limits, study-wide: Versus controls, expanded TCRs had significantly more large CDR3 similarity clusters.

In this sample, this clonotype turned up many times. What it recognizes is unknown. Individual cDNA molecules received unique molecular identifiers in the library. TCRdb independently ran MiXCR on the RACE reads; one entry per CDR3 protein. The sample contains 30,000 to 40,000 distinct CDR3 sequences, roughly 6.4% of which appear only once. V usage is TRBV12-3 or TRBV12-4 and J usage is TRBJ1-5; weak D call: TRBD1 (5 bases). The TCR was taken from a woman aged 25 to 39 with alopecia areata. Some clones in this sample may be carry-over from other donors' samples. Sample: whole blood, taken in connection with sensitization to the hapten diphenylcyclopropenone (DPC). The CDR3 coding sequence is TGTGCCAGCAGTCCCGGGGCCAATCAGCCCCAGCATTTT. Residues: CASSPGANQPQHF.